A selection of T cell receptor beta chains follows, all from one sample in a study of blood T cell repertoires in COVID-19. TCRdb keeps only in-frame clones here, not all; method: immunoSEQ multiplex PCR. Among about 370,000 clones listed, 80% to 90% were seen once. The sequenced material came from PBMCs or T cells enriched from blood (not recorded which). These receptors originate from a man younger than 30 who had recovered from COVID-19. Both conserved end residues are part of each CDR3. Fields, in order: J gene, clone size, V gene, D gene, CDR3 DNA, CDR3 protein. The D gene is left open where the match is weak. Clone size is shown for a subset of rows, as once, few, many or a class of expanded clone.

>TRBJ1-1|.|TRBV12-5|.
TGTGCTAGTGGTACTCTTCGGACTAGTGGAATTTCTGAAGCTTTCTTT
CASGTLRTSGISEAFF
>TRBJ2-1|.|TRBV5-1|TRBD1
TGCGCCAGCAGCTTGGTCACCGGGACAGGGATCTACAATGAGCAGTTCTTC
CASSLVTGTGIYNEQFF
>TRBJ1-2|once|TRBV20-1|.
TGCAGTGCTAGGACCGGGTACGGCTACACCTTC
CSARTGYGYTF
>TRBJ1-3|.|TRBV9|.
TGTGCCAGCAGCGTAGGTGGGGGAGGAGTAGTTGGAAACACCATATATTTT
CASSVGGGGVVGNTIYF
>TRBJ1-1|.|TRBV3-1/TRBV3-2|.
TGTGCCAGCAGCCCTGGAGGGGCGGACCAGTTGGCTTTCTTT
CASSPGGADQLAFF
>TRBJ1-1|.|TRBV18|.
TGTGCCAGCTCACCACAAACAGGAAGAAACACTGAAGCTTTCTTT
CASSPQTGRNTEAFF
>TRBJ1-5|.|TRBV19|TRBD1
TGTGCCAGTAGTGTACAGGGGACAAGGGGCAATCAGCCCCAGCATTTT
CASSVQGTRGNQPQHF
>TRBJ1-6|.|TRBV12-3/TRBV12-4|.
TGTGCCAGCAAAGGGGAGGATTCACCCCTCCACTTT
CASKGEDSPLHF
>TRBJ2-1|.|TRBV27|TRBD2
TGTGCCAGCAGCTTTTCTAGCGGCAGCTCCTACAATGAGCAGTTCTTC
CASSFSSGSSYNEQFF
>TRBJ1-1|.|TRBV2|.
TGTGCCAGCAGTGGCCAGGGTGGGAACACTGAAGCTTTCTTT
CASSGQGGNTEAFF
>TRBJ1-1|.|TRBV4-1|.
TGCGCCAGCAGCCAGAGCACGGGACAGAACACTGAAGCTTTCTTT
CASSQSTGQNTEAFF
>TRBJ2-6|.|TRBV4-2|.
TGTGCCAGCAGCCACAACTTATTAGGGGTCTCCGGGGCCAACGTCCTGACTTTC
CASSHNLLGVSGANVLTF
>TRBJ2-2|.|TRBV2|.
TGTGCCAGCAGTATGGGACAAGGAGTAGGGGAGCTGTTTTTT
CASSMGQGVGELFF
>TRBJ2-4|once|TRBV30|.
TGTGCCTGGAGTGCTACTACCTACCTCGGGTCGCGTGGTGGGTACTTC
CAWSATTYLGSRGGYF
>TRBJ1-2|.|TRBV7-2|.
TGTGCCAGCAGCGACTTGACAGCGGGGGACTATGGCTACACCTTC
CASSDLTAGDYGYTF
>TRBJ2-2|.|TRBV18|.
TGTGCCAGCTCACCACCCCAGACAGGACTCCTCACCGGGGAGCTGTTTTTT
CASSPPQTGLLTGELFF
>TRBJ2-1|once|TRBV4-3|TRBD2
TGCGCCAGCAGCCAAGAGTGGGGTGGGAGGGCCTTAAATGAGCAGTTCTTC
CASSQEWGGRALNEQFF
>TRBJ2-2|.|TRBV6-2/TRBV6-3|TRBD1
TGTGCCAGCAGTTACTCTCGGGACAGCAACACCGGGGAGCTGTTTTTT
CASSYSRDSNTGELFF
>TRBJ2-1|.|TRBV6-1|TRBD2
TGTGCCAGCAGTGAAGTTGGCGGGGGGTCCCTCAATGAGCAGTTCTTC
CASSEVGGGSLNEQFF
>TRBJ1-4|.|TRBV15|.
TGTGCCACCAGCAGAGTACTCGGGACAACTAATGAAAAACTGTTTTTT
CATSRVLGTTNEKLFF
>TRBJ1-1|.|TRBV5-4|.
TGTGCCAGCAGCGTCGGGGTCTACGAAGCTTTCTTT
CASSVGVYEAFF
>TRBJ2-5|.|TRBV24-1|.
TGTGCCACCAGTGATCTGGGGAGGGAGACCCAGTACTTC
CATSDLGRETQYF
>TRBJ2-5|.|TRBV6-1|TRBD2
TGTGCCAGCAGTGAATTTATAGCGGGAGGGGCAGAGACCCAGTACTTC
CASSEFIAGGAETQYF
>TRBJ1-5|.|TRBV6-5|.
TGTGCCAGCAGCCCCGGGCCGGGGAATCAGCCCCAGCATTTT
CASSPGPGNQPQHF
>TRBJ1-1|.|TRBV29-1|TRBD1
TGCAGCGTGACATTAGGGACAGCGAACACTGAAGCTTTCTTT
CSVTLGTANTEAFF
>TRBJ1-1|few|TRBV7-9|.
TGTGCCAGCAGCCTACAGGGCGGGTACACTGAAGCTTTCTTT
CASSLQGGYTEAFF
>TRBJ2-7|once|TRBV29-1|TRBD2
TGCAGCGTTACTAGCGGGACCGGTAAAAGCTCCTACGAGCAGTACTTC
CSVTSGTGKSSYEQYF
>TRBJ1-2|once|TRBV29-1|.
TGCAGCGACACCGTCAGGCCTCCGATCTATGGCTACACCTTC
CSDTVRPPIYGYTF
>TRBJ2-7|.|TRBV10-1|.
TGCGCCGGAGGACGCCACGAGCAGTACTTC
CAGGRHEQYF
>TRBJ2-7|.|TRBV7-2|TRBD1
TGTGCCAGCAGCTCCCGGGGACAGCAGGAGCAGTACTTC
CASSSRGQQEQYF
>TRBJ1-4|.|TRBV27|.
TGTGCCAGCACCTCCGGGGACACAAAGGAAAAACTGTTTTTT
CASTSGDTKEKLFF
>TRBJ2-1|once|TRBV27|.
TGTGCCAGCAGTTTAAACCGGGGACTTTACTACAATGAGCAGTTCTTC
CASSLNRGLYYNEQFF
>TRBJ1-1|.|TRBV18|TRBD1
TGTGCCAGCTCCCGGGACAGAAACACTGAAGCTTTCTTT
CASSRDRNTEAFF
>TRBJ1-1|.|TRBV9|.
TGTGCCAGCAGCAAGGGACAACCGATGAACACTGAAGCTTTCTTT
CASSKGQPMNTEAFF
>TRBJ2-7|.|TRBV7-2|.
TGTGCCAGCAGCTTAAGGACAAGGGGTACCCGCTACGAGCAGTACTTC
CASSLRTRGTRYEQYF
>TRBJ2-1|.|TRBV15|.
TGTGCCACCAGCTCCAGGGGGGAGAGGAGCTCCTACAATGAGCAGTTCTTC
CATSSRGERSSYNEQFF
>TRBJ1-5|.|TRBV6-5|.
TGTGCCGGGGGGTTGGAGGGCGATCAGCCCCAGCATTTT
CAGGLEGDQPQHF
>TRBJ1-2|.|TRBV6-5|TRBD1
TGTGCCAGCAGTAGACAGGGGACGCCATATGGCTACACCTTC
CASSRQGTPYGYTF
>TRBJ1-1|.|TRBV7-3|.
TGTGCCAGCAGCTTAGAAGCCAACACTGAAGCTTTCTTT
CASSLEANTEAFF
>TRBJ1-1|.|TRBV25-1|.
TGTGCCAGCATGGAAAGGGAGCGGGGTGAAGCTTTCTTT
CASMERERGEAFF
>TRBJ2-1|.|TRBV18|TRBD1
TGTGCCAGCTCACCAGGTGCGGGGACAGGGGGCGCCGGGTCCTACAATGAGCAGTTCTTC
CASSPGAGTGGAGSYNEQFF
>TRBJ1-5|once|TRBV7-9|.
TGTGCCAGCAGCTTCCCTGCCCAACAGCTCCAGCATTTT
CASSFPAQQLQHF
>TRBJ1-4|.|TRBV27|.
TGTGCCAGCAGTCCCGACTTTAAAAAACTGTTTTTT
CASSPDFKKLFF
>TRBJ2-7|.|TRBV6-5|TRBD1
TGTGCCAGCAGTTACTCAGGGGGCGCCTTCGGAACCGAGCAGTACTTC
CASSYSGGAFGTEQYF
>TRBJ2-7|.|TRBV7-2|.
TGTGCCAGCAGCTTAGCGGGAGCAGGAGGGACCTACGAGCAGTACTTC
CASSLAGAGGTYEQYF
>TRBJ1-2|.|TRBV10-3|TRBD1
TGTGCCATCAGTAGCCGGGACAGCCCCTATGGCTACACCTTC
CAISSRDSPYGYTF
>TRBJ2-5|.|TRBV12-3/TRBV12-4|.
TGTGCCAGCACCTTGGGAGGGGGTGAGACCCAGTACTTC
CASTLGGGETQYF
>TRBJ2-7|once|TRBV4-1|TRBD1
TGCGCCAGCAGCCCCCAGCTGGGGACAGGGTACTCCTACGAGCAGTACTTC
CASSPQLGTGYSYEQYF
>TRBJ1-4|.|TRBV16|TRBD1
TGTGCCAGCAGCCAATCGGTGGGGGACAGTCCGGGAAAACTGTTTTTT
CASSQSVGDSPGKLFF
>TRBJ2-2|.|TRBV28|TRBD2
TGTGCCAGCAGCCCGGGGATAGCGGGAGGGGACGGGGAGCTGTTTTTT
CASSPGIAGGDGELFF
>TRBJ2-7|.|TRBV2|.
TGTGCCAGCACCTCCGGGGGTTCCTACGAGCAGTACTTC
CASTSGGSYEQYF
>TRBJ1-1|.|TRBV10-3|.
TGTGCCATCCGCCGAGGAGTTAACACTGAAGCTTTCTTT
CAIRRGVNTEAFF